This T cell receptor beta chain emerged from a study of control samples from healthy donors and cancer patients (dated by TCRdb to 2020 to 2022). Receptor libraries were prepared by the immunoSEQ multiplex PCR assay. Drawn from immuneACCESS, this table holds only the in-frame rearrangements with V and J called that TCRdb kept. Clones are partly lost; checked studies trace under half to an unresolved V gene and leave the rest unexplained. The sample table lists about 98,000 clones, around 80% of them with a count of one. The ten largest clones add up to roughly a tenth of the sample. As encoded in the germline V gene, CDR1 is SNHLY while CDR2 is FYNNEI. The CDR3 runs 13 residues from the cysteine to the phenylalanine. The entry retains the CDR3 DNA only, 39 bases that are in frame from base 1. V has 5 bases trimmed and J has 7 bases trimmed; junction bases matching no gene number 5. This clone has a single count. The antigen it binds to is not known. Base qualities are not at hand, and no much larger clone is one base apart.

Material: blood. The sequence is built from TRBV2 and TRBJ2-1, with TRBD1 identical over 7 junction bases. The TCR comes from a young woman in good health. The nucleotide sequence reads TGTGCCAGCAGTAGGGACAGTGGGAATGAGCAGTTCTTC. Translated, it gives CASSRDSGNEQFF. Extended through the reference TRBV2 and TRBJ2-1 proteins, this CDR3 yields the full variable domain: EPEVTQTPSHQVTQMGQEVILRCVPISNHLYFYWYRQILGQKVEFLVSFYNNEISEKSEIFDDQFSVERPDGSNFTLKIRSTKLEDSAMYFCASSRDSGNEQFFGPGTRLTVL.